This T cell receptor (beta chain) was documented in a study of glioma-infiltrating T cells. Study outcomes and limitations: Non-neoplastic patients had below-expected tissue-blood divergence, while all gliomas exceeded expectation.

The CDR3 is 15 residues long. Germline V lookup: CDR1 MNHEY, CDR2 SVGAGI. Trimming took 2 bases from V and 0 from J, leaving 10 bases between them. Using RNA template, CDR3s of TCR alpha and beta were amplified with iRepertoire arm-PCR. Input was roughly 100-450 ng of tissue mRNA or PBMC total RNA. TCRdb re-derived calls from the multiplex PCR reads in MiXCR, one entry per CDR3 protein. Among roughly 200,000 distinct CDR3 sequences listed, 32% were seen once. In this sample, this clonotype turned up many times. Its specificity is not known. The source is a human donor with low-grade glioma or glioblastoma, undergoing nonglioma brain surgery, or in good health (not recorded which). The sample comprised glioma tissue, nonneoplastic brain tissue, or PBMCs (not recorded which). The chain recombines TRBV6-5 with TRBJ1-1; no clear D. The CDR3 reads CASSYRRALNTEAFF. CDR3 sequence (DNA): TGTGCCAGCAGTTACAGGAGGGCCCTGAACACTGAAGCTTTCTTT.